Each of the 5 T cell receptor beta chains below was sequenced from the same sample in a study of human T cells and chemical hapten exposure. TCRdb ran MiXCR on the RACE reads and lists one entry per CDR3 protein. The sample lists 180,000 or so distinct CDR3 sequences; approximately 31% were seen once. Documented time point: pre-sensitization, week 0. Treatment denoted: therapeutic diphenylcyclopropenone sensitization with weekly scalp DPC. The material was whole blood, obtained in connection with sensitization to the hapten diphenylcyclopropenone (DPC). The receptors were sampled from a woman in her 30s with alopecia areata. Some clones in this sample may be carry-over from other donors' samples.

The chain uses TRBV28 and TRBJ1-1; D perhaps matches TRBD1 (6 bases). Germline CDR1 reads MDHEN; CDR2 reads SYDVKM. V was clipped by 7 bases and J by 4 bases, with 19 bases between them. The CDR3 has 15 residues. This CDR3 is CASTTTPGVSTEAFF. The CDR3 nucleotides read TGTGCCAGCACCACCACCCCAGGGGTGAGCACTGAAGCTTTCTTT. The variable domain in full, completed from reference TRBV28 and TRBJ1-1, reads DVKVTQSSRYLVKRTGEKVFLECVQDMDHENMFWYRQDPGLGLRLIYFSYDVKMKEKGDIPEGYSVSREKKERFSLILESASTNQTSMYLCASTTTPGVSTEAFFGQGTRLTVV.

The table lists this clonotype with a few counts. The V and J genes are TRBV7-2 and TRBJ2-7; no clear D gene. The CDR3 is 13 amino acids. V was cut by 5 bases and J by 1 base, with 9 bases left in between. Germline CDR1 SGHTA, CDR2 FQGNSA. The CDR3 loop reads CASSTRVSYEQYF. The CDR3 bases are TGTGCCAGCAGCACCCGGGTTTCCTACGAGCAGTACTTC.

In its sample, this clonotype was seen a few times. This chain links TRBV5-1 with TRBJ1-2; 9 bases align to TRBD1. Germline CDR1 is SGHRS and CDR2 is YFSETQ. Trimming removed 4 bases from V and 4 bases from J; junction bases left unmatched: 5. The CDR3 sequence is 14 residues long. CDR3 sequence reads: CASSTGTGTYGYTF. Here the CDR3 DNA reads TGCGCCAGCAGCACCGGGACAGGGACCTATGGCTACACCTTC.

The chain is built from TRBV3-1 and TRBJ1-4; 8 bases are shared with TRBD1. CDR3 length: 15 amino acids. CDR1 LGHDT and CDR2 YNNKEL come from the germline V gene (reference sequence). V shed 4 bases and J 3 bases; nucleotides not matched to a gene: 4. CDR3 region: CASSPTGGSNEKLFF. The DNA for the CDR3 is TGTGCCAGCAGCCCCACAGGGGGTTCTAATGAAAAACTGTTTTTT.

This chain joins TRBV4-1 and TRBJ1-3; D is unresolved. This CDR3 comprises 16 residues. Germline CDR1 reads MGHRA; CDR2 reads YSYEKL. V was cut by 0 bases and J by 2 bases, with 11 bases left in between. The CDR3 bases are TGCGCCAGCAGCCAAGAATTTCAGGATACTGGAAACACCATATATTTT. Its protein is CASSQEFQDTGNTIYF.